Listed below are T cell receptor beta chains from one sample, sequenced in a study of T cell responses to AZD1222 COVID-19 vaccine. TCRdb keeps only in-frame clones here, not all; method: immunoSEQ multiplex PCR. Of about 110,000 clones in the sample, approximately 89% were seen once. Specimen: peripheral blood, collected 28 days after the second AZD1222 dose. These receptors were collected from an adult who received the AZD1222 COVID-19 vaccine. Each CDR3 is given with its conserved first and last residue. D genes are given only for firm matches. Clone size appears in some rows only: once, few, many, or a class for an expanded clone.

cdr3_aa,cdr3_nt,clone_size,cdr3_length,j_call,d_call,v_call
CASSSSPFDEQFF,TGCGCCAGCTCTAGCTCCCCCTTTGATGAGCAGTTCTTC,NA,13,TRBJ2-1,NA,TRBV4-3
CASSLGVDRHTTNEKLFF,TGTGCCAGCAGCTTAGGGGTAGATCGCCATACAACTAATGAAAAACTGTTTTTT,NA,18,TRBJ1-4,NA,TRBV7-9
CASSDSAGSYNEQFF,TGTGCCAGCAGTGACTCAGCGGGGAGCTACAATGAGCAGTTCTTC,once,15,TRBJ2-1,TRBD2,TRBV6-4
CASSLAGEETEAFF,TGTGCCAGCAGTTTAGCAGGGGAGGAAACTGAAGCTTTCTTT,NA,14,TRBJ1-1,NA,TRBV27
CASSPGGFNARGYGYTF,TGTGCCAGCAGCCCCGGGGGGTTTAACGCGCGAGGCTATGGCTACACCTTC,once,17,TRBJ1-2,NA,TRBV7-9
CATSRPLGTGVREQYF,TGTGCCACCAGCAGGCCTCTTGGGACAGGGGTCCGGGAGCAGTACTTC,NA,16,TRBJ2-7,TRBD1,TRBV15
CASSVEGRATGELFF,TGTGCCAGCAGCGTAGAGGGCCGGGCCACCGGGGAGCTGTTTTTT,NA,15,TRBJ2-2,NA,TRBV9
CASSSGTGELFF,TGTGCCAGCAGCTCAGGGACCGGGGAGCTGTTTTTT,NA,12,TRBJ2-2,NA,TRBV6-6
CASKGGYTDTQYF,TGTGCCAGCAAAGGCGGTTACACAGATACGCAGTATTTT,NA,13,TRBJ2-3,NA,TRBV2
CASSPLGINSYNEQFF,TGTGCCAGCAGCCCCCTGGGGATAAACTCCTACAATGAGCAGTTCTTC,once,16,TRBJ2-1,NA,TRBV7-3
CASSETGIYGYTF,TGTGCCAGCAGTGAGACAGGAATTTATGGCTACACCTTC,NA,13,TRBJ1-2,NA,TRBV28
CASSLEASGGYNEQFF,TGCGCCAGCAGCTTGGAGGCTAGCGGGGGCTACAATGAGCAGTTCTTC,few,16,TRBJ2-1,TRBD2,TRBV5-1